This TCR beta chain was sequenced during a study of cytomegalovirus exposure and HLA in healthy donors. PCR was performed using 60 Vbeta and 13 Jbeta primers. The repertoire was sequenced with immunoSEQ multiplex PCR; TCRdb's copy has only in-frame clones and lacks some. This sample carries 110,000 to 150,000 clones, about three quarters of them seen once, and the ten largest clones take approximately 1.8%. Findings and caveats of the study: Available immune exposure information was restricted to CMV serostatus only.

V was pared by 3 bases and J by 0 bases, with 9 bases of the junction left unmatched. This CDR3 has 18 amino acids. Germline CDR1 is SGHNT and CDR2 is YYREEE (reference sequence). As to this clone: The antigen remains unidentified.

The origin of this receptor is a woman aged 25 to 39 in good health and CMV-seronegative. The rearrangement joins TRBV5-4 to TRBJ2-3; 11 bases line up with TRBD2. The sample comprised PBMCs. This CDR3 is CASSSFARTSGSTDTQYF. CDR3 bases: TGTGCCAGCAGCTCTTTTGCCCGGACTAGCGGGAGCACAGATACGCAGTATTTT.